The entry that follows covers one TCR beta chain sequence. The time point is: cycle 4 day 1 (C4D1), after about 6 weeks of nivolumab. Every single patient, without exception, relapsed after autologous stem cell transplantation, and brentuximab vedotin exposure varied. V was cut by 0 bases and J by 3 bases, with 7 bases left in between. Germline CDR1 reads SGHRS; CDR2 reads YFSETQ. This CDR3 contains 14 residues. This specimen belongs to a study of PD-1 blockade in classical Hodgkin lymphoma. Background on the study: Once every 2 weeks, patients received intravenous nivolumab at 3 mg/kg.

Using immunoSEQ multiplex PCR, the repertoire was profiled, and TCRdb retains in-frame clones only, with some absent. In the table there are tens of thousands of clones, under 95% of which are singletons. The source of this sequence is a human donor with classical Hodgkin lymphoma. This specimen consisted of peripheral blood mononuclear cells (PBMCs), obtained before the fourth cycle of nivolumab. This sequence joins TRBV5-1 and TRBJ2-1, with D uncertain. CDR3 residues: CASSLVAIYNEQFF. The CDR3, as DNA: TGCGCCAGCAGCTTGGTGGCGATCTACAATGAGCAGTTCTTC. Full variable domain (outside the CDR3, taken from reference TRBV5-1 and TRBJ2-1): KAGVTQTPRYLIKTRGQQVTLSCSPISGHRSVSWYQQTPGQGLQFLFEYFSETQRNKGNFPGRFSGRQFSNSRSEMNVSTLELGDSALYLCASSLVAIYNEQFFGPGTRLTVL.